This T cell receptor (beta chain) was sequenced during a study of blood T cell repertoires in COVID-19. This CDR3 contains 14 residues. Per germline, CDR1 MNHEY and CDR2 SMNVEV (reference sequence). J gave up 7 bases and V 6 bases, and 7 bases lay outside the gene matches. This table comes from immunoSEQ multiplex PCR, and its TCRdb copy is limited to in-frame clones, with some not included. The sample lists 85,000 to 100,000 clones; less than 85% were seen once. The V call is TRBV27, the J call TRBJ1-2; 11 nucleotides align to TRBD1. The TCR comes from a man aged 50-59 years who had recovered from COVID-19. Material for sequencing was peripheral blood. Here the CDR3 DNA reads TGTGCCAGCAGAGGGGGGACAGGGGGTGCTGGCTACACCTTC. Translation gives CASRGGTGGAGYTF.